This T cell receptor beta chain stems from a study of blood T cell repertoires in COVID-19 (dated by TCRdb to 2020 to 2021). For context, the study as a whole: Samples from collaborators originated in the United States, Italy and Spain and spanned both the acute and convalescent phases of COVID-19. The material from the prospective study consisted of cDNA or gDNA derived from T cells, B-cell-depleted T cells, or PBMCs. Subjects who had been exposed to COVID-19, were actively infected with it, or had recovered from it provided the deeply sampled blood TCRbeta repertoires that made up the dataset. A freely available public database, intended as a resource for researchers studying the immune response to SARS-CoV-2, is where the repertoires were released. The samples were drawn from two sources: the first 160 participants of the ongoing ImmuneRACE study, and 950 to 1,500 subjects contributed by 6 global collaborators. The sample metadata nearly always contained a de-identified subject ID, COVID-19 status, age in years and sex. Where HLA class I and class II types were available, the types were taken from metadata supplied by the sample provider, not from assay-based typing. The full study reports these points: The quantity of clinical and demographic metadata differed by source and by participant and was supplied without curation.

TCRbeta CDR3 regions were amplified from genomic DNA by means of the immunoSEQ Assay, a bias-controlled multiplex PCR. As for the authors' bioinformatics: The number of nucleated cells in each sample was estimated by amplification of reference gene primers within the assay. Sequence reads were collapsed and filtered to measure the absolute abundance of every unique TCRbeta CDR3 rearrangement. For each sample, productive Simpson clonality was calculated by taking the square root of Simpson's diversity index across productive rearrangements. The immuneACCESS repertoire file appears here via TCRdb, limited to in-frame rearrangements. These files lack a portion of the clones; in checked studies, under half of the deficit traces to unresolved V genes, and the cause of the others is not known. V and J calls and clone size are given by that table; D and trimming were obtained from the DNA. In all, the sample holds roughly 30,000 clones, and about 85% of those were seen once. 16% of the sample is taken by the ten largest.

Comments on this clone: Its binding antigen is unknown. Base qualities were left out, and no much larger clone turns up one base away.

The CDR3 sequence holds 15 residues, the cysteine and phenylalanine included. The sequence is cut down to CDR3 DNA, 45 bases in frame from base 1. After removal of 7 bases from V and 3 bases from J, the junction retains 9 bases not matched to a gene. CDR1 and CDR2 are drawn from the germline V gene (reference sequence): LNHDA, SQIVND. The collaborating institutions used their own protocols to collect whole blood in K2EDTA tubes. For TCRbeta analysis, collaborators shipped samples in one of three forms: frozen whole blood, isolated PBMCs, or DNA extracted from either of those sample types. The sequence came from a woman in her fifties or sixties with acute or convalescent COVID-19. The sequencing sample was made of peripheral blood. The sequence is built from TRBV19 and TRBJ1-5; 7 central bases correspond to TRBD1. The DNA sequence is given as TGTGCCAGTAACGCCGGGACAGTGTTCAATCAGCCCCAGCATTTT. This translates into CASNAGTVFNQPQHF.